This TCR beta chain was sequenced for a study of cytomegalovirus exposure and HLA in healthy donors. Overall study context: Earlier work reported about 110 million unique TCR beta sequences from roughly 180 million T cells.

On this clone: Its matching antigen is unknown.

The study, taken as a whole, reports: Sequencing depth roughly uniform across donors was assumed in presence/absence analyses. An Asian-associated ancestry cluster reportedly showed fewer N-insertions than the roughly 670-donor mean in a later analysis.

All donors participated as healthy donors of bone marrow. The PCR ran on 60 Vbeta and 13 Jbeta primers. Method: immunoSEQ multiplex PCR; TCRdb's copy keeps in-frame clones and lacks some. Of about 130,000 clones in the sample, about 80% were seen once. Germline loops: CDR1 SGDLS, CDR2 YYNGEE. Trimming at V came to 4 bases and at J to 6 bases, leaving 6 bases not matched to a gene. This CDR3 is 15 amino acids long. The genes are TRBV9 and TRBJ1-5; 11 nucleotides line up with TRBD1. Sequencing was carried out using PBMCs. This clonotype was obtained from a woman between 45 and 60 years old in good health and CMV-seronegative. The CDR3 region is CASSFGQGALQPQHF. CDR3 DNA: TGTGCCAGCAGCTTCGGACAGGGGGCTCTTCAGCCCCAGCATTTT.